This section outlines one TCR beta chain sequence together with its context. This may stem from a read error, because a much larger clone lies one nucleotide away. These data are taken from a study of T-cell reconstitution after alpha-beta-depleted transplantation in children. The V and J ends lost 2 bases and 5 bases respectively, with 15 bases between them. Per the germline V gene, CDR1 is MNHEY and CDR2 is SVGAGI. This CDR3 has 15 amino acids. TCRbeta library preparation incorporated unique molecular identifiers. Via MiXCR, TCRdb re-called the PCR reads, giving one row per CDR3 protein. This sample has 150,000 to 250,000 distinct CDR3 sequences, with roughly 15% found just once.

The material was PBMCs from the stem cell graft donor, obtained from the stem cell graft. The clonotype comes from a human donor who donated a stem cell graft to a child with acute lymphoblastic leukemia. This chain connects TRBV6-5 to TRBJ2-5; either TRBD1 or TRBD2 may supply D (5 bases each). CDR3 nucleotide sequence: TGTGCCAGCAGTTACGGGACCCTCCGAGGGGAGACCCAGTACTTC. The encoded protein is CASSYGTLRGETQYF.